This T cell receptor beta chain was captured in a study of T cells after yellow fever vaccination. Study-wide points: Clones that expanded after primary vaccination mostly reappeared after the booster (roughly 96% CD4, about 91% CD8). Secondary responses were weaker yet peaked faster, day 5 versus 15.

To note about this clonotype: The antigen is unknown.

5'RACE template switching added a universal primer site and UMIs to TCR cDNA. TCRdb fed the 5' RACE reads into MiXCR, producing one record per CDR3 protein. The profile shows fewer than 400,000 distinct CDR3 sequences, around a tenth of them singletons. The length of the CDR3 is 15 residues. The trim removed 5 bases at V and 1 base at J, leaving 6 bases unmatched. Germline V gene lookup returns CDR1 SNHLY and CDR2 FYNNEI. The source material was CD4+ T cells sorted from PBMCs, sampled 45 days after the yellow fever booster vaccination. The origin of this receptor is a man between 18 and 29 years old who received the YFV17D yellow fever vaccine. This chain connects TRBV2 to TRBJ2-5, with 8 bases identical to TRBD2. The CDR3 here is CASSSVSGAQETQYF. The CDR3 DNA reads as TGTGCCAGCAGTTCCGTTAGCGGGGCCCAAGAGACCCAGTACTTC.